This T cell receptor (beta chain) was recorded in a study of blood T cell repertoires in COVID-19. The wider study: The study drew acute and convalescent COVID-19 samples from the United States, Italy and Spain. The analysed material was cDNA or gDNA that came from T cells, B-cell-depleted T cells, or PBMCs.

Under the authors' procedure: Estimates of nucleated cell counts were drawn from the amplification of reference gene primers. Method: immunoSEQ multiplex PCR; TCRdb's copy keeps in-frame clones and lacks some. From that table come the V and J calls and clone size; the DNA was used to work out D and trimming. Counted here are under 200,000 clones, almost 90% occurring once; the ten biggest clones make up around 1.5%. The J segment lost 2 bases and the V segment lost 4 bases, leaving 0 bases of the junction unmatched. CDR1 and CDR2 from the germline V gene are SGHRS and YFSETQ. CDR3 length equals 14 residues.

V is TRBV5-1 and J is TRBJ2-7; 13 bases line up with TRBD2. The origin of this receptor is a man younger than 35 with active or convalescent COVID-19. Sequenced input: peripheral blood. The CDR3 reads CASSTSGGAYEQYF. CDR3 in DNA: TGCGCCAGCAGCACTAGCGGGGGGGCCTACGAGCAGTACTTC.